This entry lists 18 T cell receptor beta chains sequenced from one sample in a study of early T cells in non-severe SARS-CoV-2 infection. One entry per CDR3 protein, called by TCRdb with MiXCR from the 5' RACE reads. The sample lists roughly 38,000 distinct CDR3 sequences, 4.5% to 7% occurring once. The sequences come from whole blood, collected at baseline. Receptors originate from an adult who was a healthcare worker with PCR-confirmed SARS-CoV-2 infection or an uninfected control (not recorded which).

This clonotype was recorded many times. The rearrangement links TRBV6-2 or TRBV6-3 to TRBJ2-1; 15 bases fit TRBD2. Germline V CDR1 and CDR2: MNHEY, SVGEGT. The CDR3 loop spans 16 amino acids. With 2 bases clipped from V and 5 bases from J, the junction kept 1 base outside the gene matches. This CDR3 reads CASSYRTSGGDNEQFF. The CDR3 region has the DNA TGTGCCAGCAGTTACAGGACTAGCGGGGGGGACAATGAGCAGTTCTTC.

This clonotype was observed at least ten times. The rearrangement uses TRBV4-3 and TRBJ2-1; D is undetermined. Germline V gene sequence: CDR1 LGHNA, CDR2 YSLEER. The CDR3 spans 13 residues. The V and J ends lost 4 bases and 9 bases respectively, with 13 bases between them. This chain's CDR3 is CASSLLLAGEQFF. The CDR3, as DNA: TGCGCCAGCAGCCTACTACTTGCTGGTGAGCAGTTCTTC.

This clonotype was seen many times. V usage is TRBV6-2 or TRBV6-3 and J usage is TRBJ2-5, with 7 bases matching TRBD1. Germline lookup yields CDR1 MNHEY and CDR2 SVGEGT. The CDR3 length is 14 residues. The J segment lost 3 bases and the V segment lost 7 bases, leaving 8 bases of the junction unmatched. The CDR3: CASTRPTGKETQYF. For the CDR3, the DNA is TGTGCCAGCACCCGACCGACAGGGAAAGAGACCCAGTACTTC.

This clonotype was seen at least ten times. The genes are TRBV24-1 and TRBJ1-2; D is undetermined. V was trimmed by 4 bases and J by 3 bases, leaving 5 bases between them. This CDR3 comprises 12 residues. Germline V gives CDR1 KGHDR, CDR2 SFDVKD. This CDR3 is CATSDPYYGYTF. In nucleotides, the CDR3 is TGTGCCACCAGTGACCCATACTATGGCTACACCTTC.

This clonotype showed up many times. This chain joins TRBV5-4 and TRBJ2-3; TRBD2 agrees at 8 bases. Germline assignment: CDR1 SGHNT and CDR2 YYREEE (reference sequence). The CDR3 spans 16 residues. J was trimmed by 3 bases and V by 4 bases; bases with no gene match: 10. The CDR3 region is CASSPGPGRATDTQYF. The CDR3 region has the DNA TGTGCCAGCAGCCCTGGTCCCGGGAGGGCAACAGATACGCAGTATTTT.

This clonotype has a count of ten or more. CDR3 sequence (DNA): TGTGCCAGCAGTGAAGGACAGAGCTCCTACGAGCAGTACTTC. It codes for CASSEGQSSYEQYF. The chain employs TRBV6-1 and TRBJ2-7, with D perhaps matching TRBD1 (5 bases). V was clipped by 1 base and J by 0 bases, with 7 bases between them. The CDR3 spans 14 residues. Germline assignment: CDR1 MNHNS and CDR2 SASEGT.

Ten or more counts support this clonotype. CDR3 DNA sequence: TGTGCCAGCAGCCGTGTTGGGACGGAGGCCTACGAGCAGTACTTC. Translating gives CASSRVGTEAYEQYF. V gene TRBV3-1 combines with J gene TRBJ2-7; D may be TRBD1 or TRBD2 (5 bases each). The V end lost 4 bases, the J end lost 2 bases, and 15 bases lay between the germline ends. Germline assignment: CDR1 LGHDT and CDR2 YNNKEL (reference sequence). CDR3 length equals 15 residues.

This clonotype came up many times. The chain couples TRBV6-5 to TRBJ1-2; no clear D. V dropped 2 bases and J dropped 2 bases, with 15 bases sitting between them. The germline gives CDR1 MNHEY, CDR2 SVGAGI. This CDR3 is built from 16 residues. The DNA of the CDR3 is TGTGCCAGCAGTTACACTTGGGCAAACCTCAACTATGGCTACACCTTC. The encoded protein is CASSYTWANLNYGYTF.

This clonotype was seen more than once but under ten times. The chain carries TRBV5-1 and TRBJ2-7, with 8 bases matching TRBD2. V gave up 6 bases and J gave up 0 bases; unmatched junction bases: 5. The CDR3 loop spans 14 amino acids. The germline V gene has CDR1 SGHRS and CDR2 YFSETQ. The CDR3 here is CASIMTSVSYEQYF. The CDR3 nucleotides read TGCGCCAGCATAATGACTAGCGTCTCCTACGAGCAGTACTTC.

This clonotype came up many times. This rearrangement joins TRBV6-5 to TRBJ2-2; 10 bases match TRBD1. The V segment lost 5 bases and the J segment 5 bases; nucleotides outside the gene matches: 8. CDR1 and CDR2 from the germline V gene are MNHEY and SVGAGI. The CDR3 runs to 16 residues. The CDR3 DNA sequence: TGTGCCAGCAGTCGGACAGGGGGGATTTGGACCGGGGAGCTGTTTTTT. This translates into CASSRTGGIWTGELFF.

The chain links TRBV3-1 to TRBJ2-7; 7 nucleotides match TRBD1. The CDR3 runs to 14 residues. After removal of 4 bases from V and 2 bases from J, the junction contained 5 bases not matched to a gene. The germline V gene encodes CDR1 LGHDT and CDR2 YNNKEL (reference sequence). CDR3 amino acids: CASSPQGIAYEQYF. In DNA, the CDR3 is TGTGCCAGCAGCCCACAGGGGATTGCCTACGAGCAGTACTTC.

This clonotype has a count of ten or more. The CDR3 DNA is TGTGCCAGCAGGAGGACGGAGAATCTTCCAAATTCACCCCTCCACTTT. Translation gives CASRRTENLPNSPLHF. The rearrangement links TRBV25-1 to TRBJ1-6; D gene ambiguous. Germline V gives CDR1 MGHDK, CDR2 SYGVNS. CDR3 length: 16 amino acids. Trimming cost V 6 bases and J 7 bases, with 19 bases left between them. The full variable domain, its missing parts supplied by reference TRBV25-1 and TRBJ1-6, is EADIYQTPRYLVIGTGKKITLECSQTMGHDKMYWYQQDPGMELHLIHYSYGVNSTEKGDLSSESTVSRIRTEHFPLTLESARPSHTSQYLCASRRTENLPNSPLHFGNGTRLTVT.

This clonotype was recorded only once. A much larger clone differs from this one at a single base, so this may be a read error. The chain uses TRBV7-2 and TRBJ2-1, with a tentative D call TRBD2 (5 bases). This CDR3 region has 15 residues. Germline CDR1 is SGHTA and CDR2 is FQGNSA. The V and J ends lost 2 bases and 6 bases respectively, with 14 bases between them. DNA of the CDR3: TGTGCCAGCAGCTTACGGGGTTCCGGGGTCAATGAGCAGTTCTTC. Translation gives CASSLRGSGVNEQFF. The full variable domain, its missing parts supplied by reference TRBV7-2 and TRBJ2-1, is GAGVSQSPSNKVTEKGKDVELRCDPISGHTALYWYRQSLGQGLEFLIYFQGNSAPDKSGLPSDRFSAERTGGSVSTLTIQRTQQEDSAVYLCASSLRGSGVNEQFFGPGTRLTVL.

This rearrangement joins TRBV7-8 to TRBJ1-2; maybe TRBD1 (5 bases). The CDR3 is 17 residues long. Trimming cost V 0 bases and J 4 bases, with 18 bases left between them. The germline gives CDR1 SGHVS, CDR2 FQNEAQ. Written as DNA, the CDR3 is TGTGCCAGCAGCTTAGCGCCGGGGCCTAGTTCCACCTATGGCTACACCTTC. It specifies CASSLAPGPSSTYGYTF.

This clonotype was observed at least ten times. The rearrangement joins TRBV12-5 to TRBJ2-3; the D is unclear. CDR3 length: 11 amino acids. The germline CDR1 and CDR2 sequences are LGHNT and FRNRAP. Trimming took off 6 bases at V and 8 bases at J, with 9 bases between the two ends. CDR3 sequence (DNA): TGTGCTAGTGGGCCGGCGACTACGCAGTATTTT. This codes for CASGPATTQYF.

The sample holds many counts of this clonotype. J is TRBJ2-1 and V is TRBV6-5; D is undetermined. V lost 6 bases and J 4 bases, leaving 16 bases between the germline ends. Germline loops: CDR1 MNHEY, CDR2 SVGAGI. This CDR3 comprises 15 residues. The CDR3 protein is CASRGGARPYNEQFF. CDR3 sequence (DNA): TGTGCCAGCAGGGGCGGAGCGAGACCTTACAATGAGCAGTTCTTC.

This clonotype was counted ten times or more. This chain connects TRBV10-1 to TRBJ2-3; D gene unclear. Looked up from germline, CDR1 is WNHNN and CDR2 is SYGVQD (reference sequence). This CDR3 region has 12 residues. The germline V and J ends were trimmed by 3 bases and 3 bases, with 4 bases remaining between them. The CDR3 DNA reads TGCGCCAGCAGTGATAGAACAGATACGCAGTATTTT. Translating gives CASSDRTDTQYF.

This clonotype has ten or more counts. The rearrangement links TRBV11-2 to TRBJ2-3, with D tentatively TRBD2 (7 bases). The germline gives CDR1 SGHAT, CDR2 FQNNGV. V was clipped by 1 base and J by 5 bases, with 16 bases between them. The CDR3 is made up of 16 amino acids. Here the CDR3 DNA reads TGTGCCAGCAGCTTAGTCGTGGGGGGGCGGAAAGATACGCAGTATTTT. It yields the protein CASSLVVGGRKDTQYF.